A single TCR beta chain is shown here with its context. Amplified TCR beta CDR3 regions came from RNA transcripts. A set of HTBI primers served as the primers for a first-round RT-PCR of the TCR CDR3. TCRdb fed the multiplex PCR reads into MiXCR, producing one record per CDR3 protein. The sample lists 500,000 to 600,000 distinct CDR3 sequences, around 46% occurring once. The entry originates in a study of T cells in Graves' hyperthyroidism and ophthalmopathy. This CDR3 contains 9 residues. V was trimmed by 1 base and J by 14 bases, leaving 0 bases between them. Per germline, CDR1 SGHDN and CDR2 FVKESK.

The sequencing input was peripheral blood or thyroid tissue (not recorded which). The sequence was obtained from a woman younger than 30 with Graves' hyperthyroidism. The chain combines TRBV14 with TRBJ2-6; no firm D call. The CDR3 DNA sequence: TGTGCCAGCAGCCAAGTCCTGACTTTC. It is translated as CASSQVLTF.